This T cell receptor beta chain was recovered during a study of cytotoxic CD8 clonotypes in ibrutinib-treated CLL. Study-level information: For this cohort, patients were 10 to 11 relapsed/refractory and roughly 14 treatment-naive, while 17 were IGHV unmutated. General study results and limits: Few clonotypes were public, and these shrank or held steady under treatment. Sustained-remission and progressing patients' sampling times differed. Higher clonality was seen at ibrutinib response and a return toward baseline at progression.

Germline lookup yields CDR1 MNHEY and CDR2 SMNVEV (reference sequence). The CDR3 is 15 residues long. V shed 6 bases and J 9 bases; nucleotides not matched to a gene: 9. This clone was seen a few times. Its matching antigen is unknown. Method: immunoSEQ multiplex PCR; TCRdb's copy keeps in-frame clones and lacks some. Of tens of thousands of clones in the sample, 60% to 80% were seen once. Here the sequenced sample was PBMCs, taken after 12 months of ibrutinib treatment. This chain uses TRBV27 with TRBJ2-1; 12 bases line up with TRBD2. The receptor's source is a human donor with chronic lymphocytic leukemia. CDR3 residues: CASSALGLAGSEQFF. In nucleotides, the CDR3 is TGTGCCAGCAGCGCCCTGGGACTAGCGGGCAGTGAGCAGTTCTTC.